The 8 T cell receptor beta chains given below trace back to one sample, sequenced in a study of blood T cell repertoires in COVID-19. Produced via immunoSEQ multiplex PCR; TCRdb's table is partial and in-frame only. The data show roughly 79,000 clones, 85% to 90% seen once. Sample: peripheral blood. The receptor source for this set is a man aged 50 or older with active COVID-19.

The chain carries TRBV4-2 and TRBJ2-1; TRBD2 agrees at 9 bases. The CDR3 is 16 residues long. V lost 7 bases to trimming and J lost 3 bases; unmatched junction nucleotides: 10. The V gene's germline CDR1 is LGHNA and CDR2 YNFKEQ. The chain's CDR3 is CASNLEVTSGYNEQFF. The DNA for the CDR3 is TGTGCCAGCAACCTAGAAGTGACTAGCGGCTACAATGAGCAGTTCTTC.

This clone came up a few times. The J gene is TRBJ2-2, the V gene TRBV5-5; 10 positions agree with TRBD2. There are 16 residues in the CDR3. J was trimmed by 0 bases and V by 4 bases; bases with no gene match: 3. Germline loops: CDR1 SGHKS, CDR2 YYEKEE (reference sequence). In DNA form, the CDR3 reads TGTGCCAGCAGCCTACTAGCGGGGACGAACACCGGGGAGCTGTTTTTT. Its translation is CASSLLAGTNTGELFF.

This sequence joins TRBV28 and TRBJ2-5; tentatively, D is TRBD2 (5 bases). The CDR3 length is 14 residues. Trimming pared 2 bases from V and 5 bases from J, leaving 12 bases between. CDR1 is MDHEN, CDR2 SYDVKM, per germline. Here the CDR3 DNA reads TGTGCCAGCAGTTTAGTCGGACTCCCCGAGACCCAGTACTTC. This codes for CASSLVGLPETQYF.

The chain joins TRBV28 to TRBJ2-6; no definite D call. This CDR3 has 16 amino acids. V lost 6 bases and J lost 0, with 12 bases in between. Looked up from germline, CDR1 is MDHEN and CDR2 is SYDVKM. CDR3 DNA: TGTGCCAGCAGCCCCACCTCCTACTCTGGGGCCAACGTCCTGACTTTC. This sequence encodes CASSPTSYSGANVLTF.

This clone was counted once. The gene calls are TRBV2 and TRBJ1-1, with D perhaps matching TRBD1 (5 bases). The germline gives CDR1 SNHLY, CDR2 FYNNEI. The V and J ends lost 6 bases and 1 base respectively, with 9 bases between them. The CDR3 totals 13 residues. The DNA of the CDR3 is TGTGCCAGCAGCGAGGACAAGAACACTGAAGCTTTCTTT. This gives the protein CASSEDKNTEAFF.

The rearrangement links TRBV12-3 or TRBV12-4 to TRBJ1-2; possible D gene TRBD1, 6 bases. V was trimmed by 3 bases and J by 4 bases, leaving 9 bases between them. This CDR3 spans 13 amino acids. DNA of the CDR3: TGTGCCAGCAGTTTCGGGACAATCTATGGCTACACCTTC. Protein product: CASSFGTIYGYTF.

This clone was found once. The genes are TRBV19 and TRBJ2-6; weak D call: TRBD1 (6 bases). Trimming left V 4 bases short and J 6 bases short, with 16 bases between. Per germline, CDR1 LNHDA and CDR2 SQIVND (reference sequence). There are 16 residues in the CDR3. The CDR3 sequence: CASSKVQGSLANVLTF. The CDR3 DNA is TGTGCCAGTAGTAAAGTACAGGGTTCCCTGGCCAACGTCCTGACTTTC. Full variable domain (remainder filled in from reference TRBV19 and TRBJ2-6): DGGITQSPKYLFRKEGQNVTLSCEQNLNHDAMYWYRQDPGQGLRLIYYSQIVNDFQKGDIAEGYSVSREKKESFPLTVTSAQKNPTAFYLCASSKVQGSLANVLTFGAGSRLTVL.

This chain links TRBV19 with TRBJ2-2; 10 bases line up with TRBD1. The CDR3 contains 15 residues. The germline V gene has CDR1 LNHDA and CDR2 SQIVND (reference sequence). The ends lost 5 bases at V and 7 bases at J; junction bases unmatched: 7. CDR3 DNA: TGTGCCAGTAGTGCGCCGGGACAGGGGAACGGGGAGCTGTTTTTT. It yields the protein CASSAPGQGNGELFF.